The TCR beta chain under discussion was sequenced for a study of blood T cells in healthy people across ages. Next came a second PCR, run for 7 to 11 cycles, which used a sample-barcoded 5' primer along with a J-beta primer mix. TCRdb reprocessed the 5' RACE reads with MiXCR, giving one entry per CDR3 protein. The table shows roughly 900,000 distinct CDR3 sequences, with 25% to 35% occurring only once. Trimming took 3 bases from V and 8 from J; bases not matched to a gene: 9. Germline lookup yields CDR1 DFQATT and CDR2 SNEGSKA (reference sequence). This CDR3 is 15 amino acids long. Sequencing input: blood. This rearrangement joins TRBV20-1 to TRBJ2-1; 11 nucleotides align to TRBD2. The source of this sequence is a woman of 80 years or more in good health. CDR3 in amino acids: CSARVAGGRGDEQFF. The CDR3 DNA reads as TGCAGTGCTAGGGTAGCGGGGGGGAGGGGCGATGAGCAGTTCTTC.